This T cell receptor beta chain derives from a study of Graves' ophthalmopathy and Graves' hyperthyroidism. RNA transcripts provided the template for amplifying TCR beta CDR3 regions. The first-round RT-PCR employed HTBI primers together with the Qiagen OneStep RT-PCR kit. A multiplex PCR was then performed as the second round. TCRdb reprocessed the multiplex PCR reads via MiXCR and lists one record per CDR3 protein. The data hold about 340,000 distinct CDR3 sequences, with roughly 15% observed a single time. Ophthalmopathy-affected donors exhibited moderate-to-severe activity, CAS ≥3, NOSPECS ≥4, and duration under 3 months. V lost 7 bases and J lost 0, with 15 bases in between. The CDR3 has 15 amino acids. The V gene's germline CDR1 is MDHEN and CDR2 SYDVKM.

The chain uses TRBV28 and TRBJ1-1; D gene uncertain. Material for sequencing was peripheral blood. The receptor's source is an adult man with Graves' ophthalmopathy. CDR3 bases: TGTGCCAGCACCGCGAGTGCAGTAATGAACACTGAAGCTTTCTTT. It encodes CASTASAVMNTEAFF. The full variable domain, with the rest looked up from reference TRBV28 and TRBJ1-1, is DVKVTQSSRYLVKRTGEKVFLECVQDMDHENMFWYRQDPGLGLRLIYFSYDVKMKEKGDIPEGYSVSREKKERFSLILESASTNQTSMYLCASTASAVMNTEAFFGQGTRLTVV.